This entry lists 20 T cell receptor beta chains sequenced from one sample in a study of blood T cell repertoires in COVID-19. Sequenced by immunoSEQ multiplex PCR; TCRdb stores in-frame clones only, minus some. The sample lists 140,000 to 150,000 clones; 85% were seen once. The sequenced sample consisted of PBMCs or T cells enriched from blood (not recorded which). These receptors all stem from a woman aged 40-49 years who had recovered from COVID-19.

The chain uses TRBV5-1 and TRBJ1-4; TRBD1 agrees at 11 bases. The junction had 6 bases not matched to a gene; V was cut back by 0 bases and J by 8 bases. Germline V gene sequence: CDR1 SGHRS, CDR2 YFSETQ. This CDR3 spans 16 amino acids. The CDR3 region has the DNA TGCGCCAGCAGCTTGGGGACAGGGGGCCGGAGAGAAAAACTGTTTTTT. Translation: CASSLGTGGRREKLFF.

The chain couples TRBV2 to TRBJ2-1, with D perhaps matching TRBD1 (5 bases). The CDR3 totals 14 residues. The V and J ends lost 6 bases and 6 bases respectively, with 15 bases between them. The germline V gene encodes CDR1 SNHLY and CDR2 FYNNEI. This CDR3 reads CASRDPLRGNEQFF. The CDR3 region has the DNA TGTGCCAGCAGGGACCCTCTAAGGGGCAATGAGCAGTTCTTC.

This clone has only a few counts. The chain uses TRBV18 and TRBJ2-4; tentative D call: TRBD1 (6 bases). The CDR3 covers 17 residues. The germline V gene has CDR1 KGHSH and CDR2 LQKENI. V was cut by 2 bases and J by 3 bases, with 17 bases left in between. DNA of the CDR3: TGTGCCAGCTCACCAGCTAGAGTCAGGGGAATCAAAAACATTCAGTACTTC. The encoded protein is CASSPARVRGIKNIQYF.

The J gene is TRBJ1-3, the V gene TRBV6-4; unclear D gene. Trimming took 7 bases from V and 0 from J, leaving 16 bases between them. CDR1 is MRHNA and CDR2 is SNTAGT in the germline V gene. The CDR3 has 16 amino acids. CDR3 DNA: TGTGCCAGCATGATTGCTATCTGGGCCTCTGGAAACACCATATATTTT. This codes for CASMIAIWASGNTIYF.

The chain couples TRBV6-1 to TRBJ1-5; D possibly corresponds to TRBD1 (5 bases). The germline CDR1 and CDR2 sequences are MNHNS and SASEGT. This CDR3 is 13 amino acids long. V dropped 2 bases and J dropped 12 bases, with 14 bases sitting between them. Written as DNA, the CDR3 is TGTGCCAGCAGTGAAATGGGACTTTATGACCAGCATTTT. This codes for CASSEMGLYDQHF.

The chain employs TRBV11-2 and TRBJ2-2; 8 bases are a match to TRBD1. There are 16 residues in the CDR3. Unmatched junction bases numbered 11, after V lost 5 bases and J lost 6 bases. Germline V CDR1 and CDR2: SGHAT, FQNNGV. The DNA for the CDR3 is TGTGCCAGCAGCACCGGACAGGGCGGGAAGGCCGGGGAGCTGTTTTTT. The encoded protein is CASSTGQGGKAGELFF.

This chain uses TRBV5-1 with TRBJ2-5, with 8 bases that match TRBD1. V was pared by 3 bases and J by 5 bases, with 15 bases of the junction left unmatched. The CDR3 has 17 amino acids. The germline V gene has CDR1 SGHRS and CDR2 YFSETQ. The CDR3 protein is CASSWDTTGDAGETQYF. CDR3 DNA sequence: TGCGCCAGCAGCTGGGATACGACAGGGGATGCCGGGGAGACCCAGTACTTC.

The chain uses TRBV6-4 and TRBJ1-1; 9 nucleotides align to TRBD1. V was clipped by 4 bases and J by 6 bases; unmatched bases: 3. The CDR3 consists of 13 residues. Germline CDR1 is MRHNA and CDR2 is SNTAGT. The CDR3 region has the DNA TGTGCCAGCAGTGCGACAGGGGGGTCTGAAGCTTTCTTT. Its protein is CASSATGGSEAFF.

J is TRBJ2-7 and V is TRBV5-1; no definite D call. The germline gives CDR1 SGHRS, CDR2 YFSETQ. The CDR3 is 12 residues long. Trimming cost V 4 bases and J 5 bases, with 10 bases left between them. The CDR3 nucleotides are TGCGCCAGCAGCCCTAACAGAGACGAGCAGTACTTC. This gives the protein CASSPNRDEQYF.

The chain uses TRBV2 and TRBJ2-1; weak D call: TRBD2 (5 bases). The germline V and J ends were trimmed by 4 bases and 3 bases, with 10 bases remaining between them. This CDR3 comprises 14 residues. Germline V gives CDR1 SNHLY, CDR2 FYNNEI. The CDR3 DNA sequence: TGTGCCAGCAGTGGGTATAGCGTCTACAATGAGCAGTTCTTC. As protein: CASSGYSVYNEQFF.

Written as DNA, the CDR3 is TGTGCCAGCAGACAGGATAACTATGGCTACACCTTC. Translated, it gives CASRQDNYGYTF. The chain combines TRBV2 with TRBJ1-2; D perhaps matches TRBD1 (5 bases). Trimming pared 6 bases from V and 1 base from J, leaving 6 bases between. The CDR3 contains 12 residues. Germline V lookup: CDR1 SNHLY, CDR2 FYNNEI. Full variable domain (outside the CDR3, taken from reference TRBV2 and TRBJ1-2): EPEVTQTPSHQVTQMGQEVILRCVPISNHLYFYWYRQILGQKVEFLVSFYNNEISEKSEIFDDQFSVERPDGSNFTLKIRSTKLEDSAMYFCASRQDNYGYTFGSGTRLTVV.

The chain links TRBV12-3 or TRBV12-4 to TRBJ1-5; no clear D gene. The ends were cut back, 6 bases at V and 4 bases at J, with 7 bases in the middle. The CDR3 is made up of 12 amino acids. The DNA for the CDR3 is TGTGCCAGCAGATCAGATAATCAGCCCCAGCATTTT. Its translation: CASRSDNQPQHF.

The chain joins TRBV5-1 to TRBJ2-2, with TRBD2 identical over 14 bases. Germline trimming cut 5 bases from V and 5 bases from J; bases unmatched to any gene: 5. CDR3 length: 16 residues. Germline V gene lookup returns CDR1 SGHRS and CDR2 YFSETQ. In DNA form, the CDR3 reads TGCGCCAGCAGTCCAGGGACTAGCGGGAGAACCGGGGAGCTGTTTTTT. Translation gives CASSPGTSGRTGELFF.

The V call is TRBV7-3, the J call TRBJ1-4; D is unresolved. V lost 1 base and J lost 8, with 17 bases in between. The CDR3 runs to 16 residues. CDR1 is SGHTA and CDR2 is FQGTGA in the germline V gene. DNA for the CDR3: TGTGCCAGCAGCTTAATGGTAGCAGGTGGAGGAGAAAAACTGTTTTTT. Protein: CASSLMVAGGGEKLFF.

This clone was observed a single time. The chain uses TRBV19 and TRBJ1-1; no definite D call. The CDR3 totals 17 residues. CDR1 and CDR2 from the germline V gene are LNHDA and SQIVND (reference sequence). V was cut by 7 bases and J by 0 bases, with 21 bases left in between. The CDR3 protein is CASTTLRAATMNTEAFF. CDR3 DNA: TGTGCCAGTACCACCTTAAGAGCGGCAACTATGAACACTGAAGCTTTCTTT.

This chain joins TRBV14 and TRBJ2-6; 7 nucleotides align to TRBD1. The CDR3 runs 16 residues. The germline V gene has CDR1 SGHDN and CDR2 FVKESK. The J segment lost 4 bases and the V segment lost 6 bases, leaving 9 bases of the junction unmatched. The CDR3 nucleotides read TGTGCCAGCAGTCTCGAGAGGGGGCTGGGGGCCAACGTCCTGACTTTC. Its translation is CASSLERGLGANVLTF.

The chain joins TRBV19 to TRBJ1-5; 9 bases align to TRBD1. CDR3 length: 15 amino acids. Trimming cost V 3 bases and J 5 bases; bases outside gene matches: 5. The germline V gene encodes CDR1 LNHDA and CDR2 SQIVND (reference sequence). The chain's CDR3 is CASSILTGGDQPQHF. CDR3 in DNA: TGTGCCAGTAGTATTCTCACAGGGGGCGATCAGCCCCAGCATTTT.

J is TRBJ1-3 and V is TRBV4-1, with 7 bases lining up with TRBD1. The V segment lost 0 bases and the J segment 4 bases; nucleotides outside the gene matches: 12. This CDR3 contains 18 residues. Germline V gene sequence: CDR1 MGHRA, CDR2 YSYEKL. CDR3 sequence reads: CASSQDGGQLLGGNTIYF. CDR3 nucleotides: TGCGCCAGCAGCCAAGATGGGGGACAGTTGCTTGGCGGAAACACCATATATTTT.

The CDR3 reads CASSSGQRDNNEQFF. DNA for the CDR3: TGTGCCAGCAGCTCCGGCCAGCGGGATAACAATGAGCAGTTCTTC. The chain combines TRBV7-9 with TRBJ2-1; 7 nucleotides match TRBD2. J gave up 5 bases and V 4 bases, and 8 bases lay outside the gene matches. CDR3 length equals 15 residues. From germline, CDR1 is SEHNR and CDR2 FQNEAQ (reference sequence).

This chain connects TRBV5-4 to TRBJ2-7, with a weak D call TRBD2 (6 bases). Between the trimmed V and J ends, which lost 2 bases and 2 bases, there was a span of 11 bases. The length of the CDR3 is 14 residues. The germline CDR1 and CDR2 sequences are SGHNT and YYREEE (reference sequence). The CDR3 nucleotides read TGTGCCAGCAGCTTTAGCGGATCCACCTACGAGCAGTACTTC. Amino acids: CASSFSGSTYEQYF.